This T cell receptor beta chain was identified during a study of Tregs in tolerant kidney transplant recipients. Profiling relied on immunoSEQ multiplex PCR, and the TCRdb table lists in-frame clones only, not all of them. The sample contains some 90,000 clones, approximately 90% of which appear only once. Sequenced material: CD8+ T cells from blood. The origin of this receptor is a human donor in good health.

The DNA of the CDR3 is TGTGCCAGCAGCCCCCGGGGAGCACACGGGGAGCTGTTTTTT. It codes for CASSPRGAHGELFF. The rearrangement links TRBV5-4 to TRBJ2-2, with a possible D match to TRBD2 (5 bases). The ends were cut back, 4 bases at V and 7 bases at J, with 14 bases in the middle. CDR1 SGHNT and CDR2 YYREEE come from the germline V gene (reference sequence). There are 14 residues in the CDR3.